This T cell receptor (beta chain) was identified during a study of graft-versus-host responses after intestinal transplantation listed by TCRdb under 2021. The study in broad terms: Recipients received multivisceral, liver-intestinal, or isolated intestinal transplants. Donor T cell macrochimerism was defined as a peak of at least 4% donor T cells among recipient peripheral blood mononuclear cells. Every recipient was given anti-thymocyte globulin induction, followed by roughly 3 years of maintenance tacrolimus and steroids. Bulk TCR-beta CDR3 sequencing was used to track graft-versus-host and host-versus-graft alloreactive T cell clones in the graft, circulation and bone marrow after intestinal transplantation. The cohort enrolled around 23 intestinal transplant recipients including one retransplant, and 3 patients lacking pretransplant specimens were excluded. Rather than being sequenced by the commercial service, samples from three later patients were sequenced in-house on an Illumina MiSeq and processed with MiXCR. To identify alloreactive clones, pre-transplant mixed lymphocyte reaction products were sequenced and compared with unstimulated pre-transplant donor and recipient T cells. What the study reported, not specific to this receptor: GvH clones were detected in recipient bone marrow, and some appeared earlier in ileal mucosa or blood, consistent with an intestinal mucosal origin. The conclusions were limited by the relatively low number and heterogeneity of the intestinal transplant patients. In patients with donor T cell macrochimerism, the allografts had high GvH to HvG T cell clonal ratios. Early after transplant, declines in HvG clones were associated with peak levels of circulating GvH clones.

Remarks on this clone: Its antigen is unknown. No qualities accompany the bases; no much larger clone lies one base away.

Receptor amplification or capture employed the immunoSEQ multiplex PCR assay. In most patients, genomic DNA was isolated using the Qiagen DNeasy Blood and Tissue Kit and sent frozen to Adaptive Biotechnologies for TCR sequencing. For most patients, genomic DNA was subjected to high-throughput TCR-beta CDR3 sequencing by Adaptive Biotechnologies. The study's own analysis went as follows. TCR sequencing data were retrieved from Adaptive's ImmunoSEQ software for about 17 patients, whereas a few other patients were processed with MiXCR and VDJtools. CD4 versus CD8 sorting errors were corrected by removing sequences found in both subsets at a frequency ratio below 5:1. CDR3 nucleotide sequences shared by donor and recipient were removed because the origin of these sequences could not be assigned. At least 2-fold expansion over unstimulated cells and a minimum CFSE-low frequency of 0.002% (template counts) or 0.001% (read counts) were required for clones to be classified as alloreactive. Clones were considered mappable if detected in sequenced pre-transplant spleen, lymph node, or MLR CFSE-low populations of the donor or recipient. The cumulative frequency of alloreactive clones was calculated as a percentage of all sequences, weighted by copy number. Not all clones reach the TCRdb copy of this immuneACCESS table, which keeps in-frame sequences only. Checked studies attribute under half of the gap to unresolved V genes and leave the rest unexplained. The V and J calls and clone size come from that table; D and trimming were worked out from the DNA. The sample table lists 90,000 to 150,000 clones, 95% of them with a count of one. The ten largest make up around 3% of the sample.

Taken with the paper, the label for time point translates to: cells obtained before transplantation from donor or recipient. CD3+CD4+ and CD3+CD8+ populations were FACS-sorted from unstimulated pre-transplant donor and recipient cells taken from spleen or lymph nodes. Looking up the germline V gene yields CDR1 LGHNA and CDR2 YNFKEQ. Inclusive of the bounding cysteine and phenylalanine, the CDR3 is 15 residues long. Just the 45-base CDR3 DNA is kept, in frame starting at base 1. The germline ends are 10 bases apart after V is trimmed by 3 bases and J by 2 bases. The chain was built from TRBV4-2 and TRBJ2-2; the D call is tentative, TRBD1 or TRBD2, as each matches 5 bases. The starting material was unstimulated CD8+ T cells sorted from spleen or lymph node cells, obtained before intestinal transplant. This TCR came from a human donor who received an intestinal transplant. In nucleotides, the sequence is TGTGCCAGCAGCCAGTGGGACGGAAACACCGGGGAGCTGTTTTTT. Its coded protein is CASSQWDGNTGELFF.